This TCR beta chain was recovered during a study of CXCR3-negative and CXCR3-positive naive CD8 T cells. As for the study in general: With about 1.5 +/- 0.3 million reads per library, the TRB reads numbered some 130 million in total.

Findings and limits, study-wide: The study inferred TCR strength from TRB CDR3 properties and found comparable surface CD5 between naive subsets. Diversity was high in both naive subsets and much lower in memory cells.

CDR1 and CDR2 from the germline V gene are LGHNA and YSLEER. The CDR3 runs to 15 residues. With UMI labels, 5' RACE was used to prepare the TRB cDNA libraries. No DNA is given; TCRdb re-called the 5' RACE reads and lists each CDR3 protein once. The listing contains 75,000 to 100,000 distinct CDR3 sequences. Naive CD8+ T cells had a CD45RO-CCR7+CD27+CD95- phenotype. In regard to this clonotype: Antigen: not known.

Sequences were obtained from naive CXCR3- CD8+ T cells from blood. Subset in this sample: CD45RO-CCR7+CD27+CD95- naive CD8+ T cells lacking CXCR3 (TNR3-). The chain has TRBV4-3 and TRBJ2-2; the D call from TCRdb, TRBD1, cannot be confirmed without DNA. The clonotype comes from a human donor in good health. Some clones in this sample may be carry-over from other donors' samples. CDR3 protein: CASSQDPPRNRELFF.